This entry features one T cell receptor (beta chain) sequence. Its antigen is undetermined. At the DNA level, this CDR3 is encoded by other sequences in the same sample as well. The data were produced by immunoSEQ multiplex PCR, yet TCRdb's version contains in-frame clones alone and is incomplete. This sample has 140,000 or so clones, with around 90% found just once. The sample belongs to a study of CD4+ T cells in melanoma. Germline V gene sequence: CDR1 SGHRS, CDR2 YFSETQ. CDR3 size: 12 residues. The ends lost 4 bases at V and 5 bases at J; junction bases unmatched: 2. The study, taken as a whole, reports: A reported correlation linked neoantigen-specific CD4+ T cells to CD8+, macrophage and B cell function. In melanoma, neoantigen-specific CD4+ T cells reportedly differed in differentiation state.

This chain joins TRBV5-1 and TRBJ2-5, with 7 nucleotides matching TRBD2. The receptor comes from a human donor with melanoma. CDR3 region: CASSPGGETQYF. The CDR3 coding sequence is TGCGCCAGCAGCCCGGGAGGTGAGACCCAGTACTTC.